This is a list of T cell receptor beta chains from one sample in a study of T cell changes during pregnancy in multiple sclerosis. The method was immunoSEQ multiplex PCR; TCRdb's version includes in-frame clones alone and lacks a portion of them. The sample holds some 60,000 clones, almost 95% seen once. The sample was peripheral blood, taken in the first trimester of pregnancy. The receptors were sampled from a female donor with multiple sclerosis, enrolled in a pregnancy study. Both conserved end residues are part of each CDR3. The D gene is left open where the match is weak. Clone size is shown for a subset of rows, as once, few, many or a class of expanded clone.

CDR3 length,J gene,D gene,V gene,clone size,CDR3 protein,CDR3 DNA
17,TRBJ1-6,TRBD1,TRBV4-3,NA,CASSQDTPGQGNSPLHF,TGCGCCAGCAGCCAAGATACCCCGGGACAGGGGAATTCACCCCTCCACTTT
14,TRBJ1-6,NA,TRBV6-1,NA,CASTEPPGVSHLHF,TGTGCCAGCACAGAGCCCCCGGGGGTTAGTCACCTCCACTTT
15,TRBJ2-3,NA,TRBV4-1,NA,CASSQDIVERYTQYF,TGCGCCAGCAGCCAAGATATCGTAGAACGTTATACGCAGTATTTT
15,TRBJ1-5,TRBD1,TRBV19,once,CASSIGDRVNQPQHF,TGTGCCAGTAGTATAGGCGACAGGGTCAATCAGCCCCAGCATTTT
11,TRBJ1-2,NA,TRBV6-5,NA,CASSSIYGYTF,TGTGCCAGCAGTTCCATTTATGGCTACACCTTC
18,TRBJ1-2,NA,TRBV4-1,NA,CASSQEAQGGGVVYGYTF,TGCGCCAGCAGCCAAGAGGCTCAGGGAGGGGGAGTGGTCTATGGCTACACCTTC
15,TRBJ2-7,TRBD2,TRBV5-4,NA,CASRGTSGEAYEQYF,TGTGCCAGCCGGGGCACTAGCGGGGAAGCCTACGAGCAGTACTTC
13,TRBJ1-1,NA,TRBV12-5,NA,CASGLAFNTEAFF,TGTGCTAGTGGTTTGGCCTTCAACACTGAAGCTTTCTTT
14,TRBJ1-2,TRBD1,TRBV6-5,NA,CASSYSGQGGGYTF,TGTGCCAGCAGTTACTCGGGGCAGGGGGGTGGCTACACCTTC
13,TRBJ2-7,NA,TRBV5-8,NA,CASRREATYEQYF,TGTGCCAGCAGGAGGGAGGCCACCTACGAGCAGTACTTC
15,TRBJ1-3,NA,TRBV7-2,NA,CASTYGASSGNTIYF,TGTGCCAGCACTTATGGCGCTAGCTCTGGAAACACCATATATTTT
12,TRBJ1-4,NA,TRBV6-5,NA,CASSYSGGELFF,TGTGCCAGCAGTTACTCGGGGGGGGAACTGTTTTTT
16,TRBJ1-2,NA,TRBV6-5,NA,CASSYAILQGRGGYTF,TGTGCCAGCAGTTACGCGATCCTTCAGGGGAGGGGCGGCTACACCTTC
14,TRBJ1-1,NA,TRBV19,NA,CASSIAGRGTEAFF,TGTGCCAGTAGTATTGCGGGGCGTGGAACTGAAGCTTTCTTT
11,TRBJ1-1,NA,TRBV7-9,few,CASSLRTEAFF,TGTGCCAGCAGCTTGAGGACTGAAGCTTTCTTT
15,TRBJ2-1,TRBD2,TRBV7-6,NA,CASSLVSSGGGEQFF,TGTGCCAGCAGCTTAGTGAGTAGCGGGGGCGGTGAGCAGTTCTTC
15,TRBJ1-1,TRBD1,TRBV7-6,NA,CASSPGTGWDTEAFF,TGTGCCAGCAGCCCTGGGACAGGGTGGGACACTGAAGCTTTCTTT
19,TRBJ2-6,NA,TRBV15,NA,CATSSDLGAASSGANVLTF,TGTGCCACCAGCAGTGACCTGGGGGCCGCTTCCTCTGGGGCCAACGTCCTGACTTTC
14,TRBJ1-4,TRBD1,TRBV11-2,NA,CASSVGRQGEKLFF,TGTGCCAGCAGCGTAGGCAGACAGGGGGAAAAACTGTTTTTT
14,TRBJ2-7,NA,TRBV6-5,NA,CASSRTTGSYEQYF,TGTGCCAGCAGTCGAACGACTGGATCCTACGAGCAGTACTTC
12,TRBJ2-7,NA,TRBV30,NA,CAWSPQGYEQYF,TGTGCCTGGAGCCCGCAGGGCTACGAGCAGTACTTC
15,TRBJ2-7,NA,TRBV18,NA,CASSPVGSVSYEQYF,TGTGCCAGCTCCCCGGTTGGGAGTGTCTCCTACGAGCAGTACTTC
15,TRBJ1-2,TRBD1,TRBV7-2,NA,CASSLQGQALYGYTF,TGTGCCAGCAGCTTGCAGGGACAGGCCCTCTATGGCTACACCTTC
14,TRBJ1-1,TRBD1,TRBV6-4,NA,CASSGTGSGGEAFF,TGTGCCAGCAGTGGGACAGGCTCCGGCGGTGAAGCTTTCTTT
15,TRBJ2-5,TRBD1,TRBV11-2,NA,CASSPRDRGWETQYF,TGTGCCAGCAGCCCCCGGGACAGGGGGTGGGAGACCCAGTACTTC
13,TRBJ1-1,NA,TRBV11-2,NA,CASGDILYTEAFF,TGTGCCAGCGGGGACATCCTATACACTGAAGCTTTCTTT
16,TRBJ2-3,TRBD2,TRBV7-3,NA,CASSSMERGSTDTQYF,TGTGCCAGCAGCTCGATGGAGCGGGGTAGCACAGATACGCAGTATTTT
15,TRBJ1-6,TRBD1,TRBV7-9,NA,CASTPGGQGYSPLHF,TGTGCCAGCACCCCGGGGGGACAGGGGTATTCACCCCTCCACTTT
15,TRBJ1-1,TRBD1,TRBV10-3,NA,CAIKTRDSENTEAFF,TGTGCCATCAAAACCCGGGACAGCGAGAACACTGAAGCTTTCTTT